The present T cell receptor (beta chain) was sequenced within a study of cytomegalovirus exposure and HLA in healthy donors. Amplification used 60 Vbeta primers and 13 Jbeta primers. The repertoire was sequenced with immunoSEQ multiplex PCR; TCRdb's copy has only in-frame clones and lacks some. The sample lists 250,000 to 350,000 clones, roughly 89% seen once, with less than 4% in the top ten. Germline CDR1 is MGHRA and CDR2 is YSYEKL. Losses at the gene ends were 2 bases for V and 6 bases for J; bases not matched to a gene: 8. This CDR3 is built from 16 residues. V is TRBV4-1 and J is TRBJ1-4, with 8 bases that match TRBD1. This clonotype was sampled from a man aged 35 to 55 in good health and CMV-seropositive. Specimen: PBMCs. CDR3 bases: TGCGCCAGCAGCCAATCCCGGACAGGGCCTTATGAAAAACTGTTTTTT. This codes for CASSQSRTGPYEKLFF.